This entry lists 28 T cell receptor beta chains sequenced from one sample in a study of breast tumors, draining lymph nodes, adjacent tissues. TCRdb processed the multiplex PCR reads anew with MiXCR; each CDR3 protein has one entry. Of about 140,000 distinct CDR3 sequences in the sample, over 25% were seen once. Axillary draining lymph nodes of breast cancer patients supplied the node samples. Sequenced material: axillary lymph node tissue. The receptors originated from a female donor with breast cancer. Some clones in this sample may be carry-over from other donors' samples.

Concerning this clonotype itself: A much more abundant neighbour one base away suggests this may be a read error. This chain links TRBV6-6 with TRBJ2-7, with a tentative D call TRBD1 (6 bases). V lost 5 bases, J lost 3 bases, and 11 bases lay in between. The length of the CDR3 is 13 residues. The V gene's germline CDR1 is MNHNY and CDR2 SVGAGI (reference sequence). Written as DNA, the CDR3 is TGTGCCAGCAGTCACCAGGACAGCTACGAGCAGTACTTC. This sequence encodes CASSHQDSYEQYF.

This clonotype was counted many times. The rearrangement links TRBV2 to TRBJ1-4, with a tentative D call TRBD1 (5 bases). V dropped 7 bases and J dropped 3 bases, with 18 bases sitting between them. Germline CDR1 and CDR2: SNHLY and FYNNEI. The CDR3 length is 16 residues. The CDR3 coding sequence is TGTGCCAGCATGCCACTGCCCGGGGCTGCTAATGAAAAACTGTTTTTT. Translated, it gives CASMPLPGAANEKLFF.

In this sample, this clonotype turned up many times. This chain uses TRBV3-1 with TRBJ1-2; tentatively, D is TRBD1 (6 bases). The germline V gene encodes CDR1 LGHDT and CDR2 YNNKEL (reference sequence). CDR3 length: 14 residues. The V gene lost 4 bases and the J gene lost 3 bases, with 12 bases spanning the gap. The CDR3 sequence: CASSPQGQYYGYTF. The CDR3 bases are TGTGCCAGCAGCCCCCAAGGACAGTACTATGGCTACACCTTC.

CDR3 in amino acids: CASSARNAGTGSNEQFF. The CDR3 region has the DNA TGTGCCAGCAGTGCTAGAAACGCCGGGACAGGGTCCAATGAGCAGTTCTTC. The chain links TRBV25-1 to TRBJ2-1, with 9 bases fitting TRBD1. CDR1 and CDR2 (germline): MGHDK, SYGVNS. Trimming took 4 bases from V and 6 from J; bases not matched to a gene: 13. The CDR3 covers 17 residues.

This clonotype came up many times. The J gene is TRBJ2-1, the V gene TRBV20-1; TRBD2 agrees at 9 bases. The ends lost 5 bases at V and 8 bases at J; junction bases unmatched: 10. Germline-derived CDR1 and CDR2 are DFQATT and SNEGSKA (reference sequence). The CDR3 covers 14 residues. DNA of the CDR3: TGCAGTGCTTCTTCCGGGACTAGCACGCATGAGCAGTTCTTC. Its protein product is CSASSGTSTHEQFF.

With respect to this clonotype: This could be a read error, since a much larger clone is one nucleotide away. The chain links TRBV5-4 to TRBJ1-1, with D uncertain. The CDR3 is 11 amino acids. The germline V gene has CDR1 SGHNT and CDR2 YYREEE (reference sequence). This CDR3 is CASSLNTEACF. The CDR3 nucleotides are TGTGCCAGCAGCTTGAACACTGAAGCTTGCTTT.

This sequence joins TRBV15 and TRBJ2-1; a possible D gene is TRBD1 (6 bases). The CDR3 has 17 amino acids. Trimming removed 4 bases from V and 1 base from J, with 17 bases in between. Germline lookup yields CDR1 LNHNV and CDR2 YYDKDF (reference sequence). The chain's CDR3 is CATSTSQTGPSYNEQFF. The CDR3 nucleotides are TGTGCCACCAGCACGAGCCAGACAGGTCCGTCCTACAATGAGCAGTTCTTC.

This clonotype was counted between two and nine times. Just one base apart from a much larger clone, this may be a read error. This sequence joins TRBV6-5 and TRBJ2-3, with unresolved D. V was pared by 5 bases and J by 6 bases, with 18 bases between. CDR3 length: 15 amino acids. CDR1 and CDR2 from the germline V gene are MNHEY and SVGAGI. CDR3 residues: CASSHPVRGEDTQYF. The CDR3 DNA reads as TGTGCCAGCAGTCACCCAGTGAGAGGAGAGGATACGCAGTATTTT.

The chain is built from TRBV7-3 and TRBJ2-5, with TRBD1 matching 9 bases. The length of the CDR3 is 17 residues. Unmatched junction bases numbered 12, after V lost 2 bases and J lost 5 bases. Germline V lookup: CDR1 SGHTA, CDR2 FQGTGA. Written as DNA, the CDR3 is TGTGCCAGCAGCTTAGGACAGGGGCTAAACACCGGGGAGACCCAGTACTTC. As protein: CASSLGQGLNTGETQYF.

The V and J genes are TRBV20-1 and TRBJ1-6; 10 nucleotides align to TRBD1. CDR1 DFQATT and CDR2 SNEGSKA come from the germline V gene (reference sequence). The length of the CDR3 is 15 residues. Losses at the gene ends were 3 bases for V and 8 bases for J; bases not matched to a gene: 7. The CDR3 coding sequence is TGCAGTGCTAGTTTCGGGACAGGGGACTATTCACCCCTCCACTTT. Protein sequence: CSASFGTGDYSPLHF.

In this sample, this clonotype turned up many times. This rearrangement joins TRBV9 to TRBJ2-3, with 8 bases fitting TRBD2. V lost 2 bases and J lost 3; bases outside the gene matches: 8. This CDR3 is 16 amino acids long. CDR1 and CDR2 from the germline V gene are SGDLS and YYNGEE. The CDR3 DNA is TGTGCCAGCAGCGTTTCGGCGGGGGGCATAACAGATACGCAGTATTTT. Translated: CASSVSAGGITDTQYF.

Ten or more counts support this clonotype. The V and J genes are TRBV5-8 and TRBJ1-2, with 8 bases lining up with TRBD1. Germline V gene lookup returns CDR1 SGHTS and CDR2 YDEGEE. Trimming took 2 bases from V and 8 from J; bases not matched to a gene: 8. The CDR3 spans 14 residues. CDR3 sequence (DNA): TGTGCCAGCAGCTTAGACAGGGGCCTCGGGGGCTACACCTTC. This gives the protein CASSLDRGLGGYTF.

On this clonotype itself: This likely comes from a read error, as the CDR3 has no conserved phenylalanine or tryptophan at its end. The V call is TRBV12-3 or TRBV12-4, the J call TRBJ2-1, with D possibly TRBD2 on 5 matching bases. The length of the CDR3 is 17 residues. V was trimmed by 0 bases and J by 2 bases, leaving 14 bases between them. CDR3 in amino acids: CASSLAPLASPYNEQFL. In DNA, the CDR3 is TGTGCCAGCAGTTTAGCCCCCCTAGCTTCCCCCTACAATGAGCAGTTCCTC.

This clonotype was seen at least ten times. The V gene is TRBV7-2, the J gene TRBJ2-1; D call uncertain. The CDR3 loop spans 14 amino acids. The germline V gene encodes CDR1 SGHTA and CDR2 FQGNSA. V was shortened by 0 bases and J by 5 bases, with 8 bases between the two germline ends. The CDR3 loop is CASSLAISDNEQFF. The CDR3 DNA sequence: TGTGCCAGCAGCTTAGCGATATCTGACAATGAGCAGTTCTTC. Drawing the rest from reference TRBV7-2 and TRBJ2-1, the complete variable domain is GAGVSQSPSNKVTEKGKDVELRCDPISGHTALYWYRQSLGQGLEFLIYFQGNSAPDKSGLPSDRFSAERTGGSVSTLTIQRTQQEDSAVYLCASSLAISDNEQFFGPGTRLTVL.

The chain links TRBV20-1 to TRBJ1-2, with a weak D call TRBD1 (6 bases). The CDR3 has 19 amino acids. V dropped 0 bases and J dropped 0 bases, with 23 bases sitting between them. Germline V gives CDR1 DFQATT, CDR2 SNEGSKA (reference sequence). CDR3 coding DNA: TGCAGTGCTAGAGATCGAGGGTCCGGGACAAAATCAGCTAACTATGGCTACACCTTC. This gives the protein CSARDRGSGTKSANYGYTF.

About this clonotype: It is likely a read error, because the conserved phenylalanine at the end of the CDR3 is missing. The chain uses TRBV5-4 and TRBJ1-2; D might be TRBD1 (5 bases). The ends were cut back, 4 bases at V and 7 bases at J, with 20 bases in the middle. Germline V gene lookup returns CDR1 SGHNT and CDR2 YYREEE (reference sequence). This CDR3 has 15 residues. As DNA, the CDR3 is TGTGCCAGCAGCGGATCGGGACCCCAGACTGTTGGCTACACCCTC. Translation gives CASSGSGPQTVGYTL.

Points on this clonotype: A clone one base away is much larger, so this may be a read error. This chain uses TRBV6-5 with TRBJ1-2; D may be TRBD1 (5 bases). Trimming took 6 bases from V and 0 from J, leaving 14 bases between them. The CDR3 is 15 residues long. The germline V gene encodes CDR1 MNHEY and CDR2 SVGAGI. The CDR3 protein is CASRGRDGANYGYTF. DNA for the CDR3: TGTGCCAGCAGGGGAAGGGACGGCGCTAACTATGGCTACACCTTC.

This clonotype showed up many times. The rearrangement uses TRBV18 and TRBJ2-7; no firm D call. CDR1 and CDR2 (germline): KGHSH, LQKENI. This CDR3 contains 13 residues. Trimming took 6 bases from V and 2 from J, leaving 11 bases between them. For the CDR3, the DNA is TGTGCCAGCTCTATTATAGCTACCTACGAGCAGTACTTC. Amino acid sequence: CASSIIATYEQYF.

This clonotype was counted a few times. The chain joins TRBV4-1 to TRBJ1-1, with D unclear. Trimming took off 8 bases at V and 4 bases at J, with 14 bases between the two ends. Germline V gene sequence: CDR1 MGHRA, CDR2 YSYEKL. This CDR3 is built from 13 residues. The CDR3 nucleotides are TGCGCCAGCTCAAGGCAGGTTAGCACTGAAGCTTTCTTT. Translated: CASSRQVSTEAFF.

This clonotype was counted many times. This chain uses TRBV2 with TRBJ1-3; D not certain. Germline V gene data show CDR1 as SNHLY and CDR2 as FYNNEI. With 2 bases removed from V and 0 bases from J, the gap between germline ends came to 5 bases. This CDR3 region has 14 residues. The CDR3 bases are TGTGCCAGCAGTGAAAATTTCTCTGGAAACACCATATATTTT. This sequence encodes CASSENFSGNTIYF.

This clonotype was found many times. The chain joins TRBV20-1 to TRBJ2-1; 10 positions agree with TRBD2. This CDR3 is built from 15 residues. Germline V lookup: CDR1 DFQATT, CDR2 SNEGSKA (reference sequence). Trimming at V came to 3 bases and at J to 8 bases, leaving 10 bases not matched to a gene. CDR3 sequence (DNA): TGCAGTGCTAGCCCCGCTAGCGGGGGAAGGGATGAGCAGTTCTTC. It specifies CSASPASGGRDEQFF.

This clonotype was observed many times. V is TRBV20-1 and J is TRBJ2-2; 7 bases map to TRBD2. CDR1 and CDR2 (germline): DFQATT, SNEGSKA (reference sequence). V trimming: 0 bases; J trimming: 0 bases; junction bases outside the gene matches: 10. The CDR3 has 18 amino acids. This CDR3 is CSARDVGKGGSNTGELFF. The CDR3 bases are TGCAGTGCTAGAGATGTCGGAAAGGGAGGGTCGAACACCGGGGAGCTGTTTTTT.

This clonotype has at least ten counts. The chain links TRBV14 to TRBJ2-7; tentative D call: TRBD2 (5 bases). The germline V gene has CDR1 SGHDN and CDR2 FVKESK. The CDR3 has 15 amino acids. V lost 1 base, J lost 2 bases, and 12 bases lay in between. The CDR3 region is CASSQGRGLAYEQYV. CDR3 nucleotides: TGTGCCAGCAGCCAAGGCCGGGGTTTGGCCTACGAGCAGTACGTC.

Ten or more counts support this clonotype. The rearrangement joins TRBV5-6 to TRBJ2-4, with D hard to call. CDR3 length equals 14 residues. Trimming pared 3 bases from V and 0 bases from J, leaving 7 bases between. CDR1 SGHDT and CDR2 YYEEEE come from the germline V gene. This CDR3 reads CASSSQLAKNIQYF. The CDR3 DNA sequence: TGTGCCAGCAGCTCGCAGCTAGCCAAAAACATTCAGTACTTC.

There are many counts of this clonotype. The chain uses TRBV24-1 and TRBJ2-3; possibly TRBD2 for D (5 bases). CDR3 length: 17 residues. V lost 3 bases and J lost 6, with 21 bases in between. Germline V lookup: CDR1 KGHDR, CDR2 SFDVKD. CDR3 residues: CATSDPSGLRGWDTQYF. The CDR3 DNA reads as TGTGCCACCAGTGATCCATCCGGACTCCGAGGGTGGGATACGCAGTATTTT.

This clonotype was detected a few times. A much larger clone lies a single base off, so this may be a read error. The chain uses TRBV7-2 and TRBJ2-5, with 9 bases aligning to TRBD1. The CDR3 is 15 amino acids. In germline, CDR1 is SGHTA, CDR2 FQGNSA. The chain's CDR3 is CASSLLQGAGETQHF. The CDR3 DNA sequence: TGTGCCAGCAGCTTACTACAGGGGGCCGGGGAGACCCAGCACTTC.

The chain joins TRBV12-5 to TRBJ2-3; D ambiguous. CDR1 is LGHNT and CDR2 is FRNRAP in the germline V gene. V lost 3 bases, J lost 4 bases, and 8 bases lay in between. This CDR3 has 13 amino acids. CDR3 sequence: CASGLGLADTQYF. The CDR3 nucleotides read TGTGCTAGTGGTTTAGGCCTGGCAGATACGCAGTATTTT.

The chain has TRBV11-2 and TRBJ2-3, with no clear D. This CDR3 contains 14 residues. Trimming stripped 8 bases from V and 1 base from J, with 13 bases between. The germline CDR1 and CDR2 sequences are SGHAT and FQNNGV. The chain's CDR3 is CASLIRWGTDTQYF. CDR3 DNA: TGTGCCAGCCTCATCCGATGGGGCACAGATACGCAGTATTTT.